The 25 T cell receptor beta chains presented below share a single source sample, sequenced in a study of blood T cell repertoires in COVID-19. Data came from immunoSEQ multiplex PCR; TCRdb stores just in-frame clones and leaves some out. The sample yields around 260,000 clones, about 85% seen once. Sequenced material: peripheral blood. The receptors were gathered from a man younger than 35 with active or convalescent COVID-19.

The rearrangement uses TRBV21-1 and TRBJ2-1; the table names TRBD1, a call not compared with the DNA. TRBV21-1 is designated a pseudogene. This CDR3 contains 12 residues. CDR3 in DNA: TGTGCCAGCAGGGACAAACACAATGAGCAGTTCTTC. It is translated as CASRDKHNEQFF.

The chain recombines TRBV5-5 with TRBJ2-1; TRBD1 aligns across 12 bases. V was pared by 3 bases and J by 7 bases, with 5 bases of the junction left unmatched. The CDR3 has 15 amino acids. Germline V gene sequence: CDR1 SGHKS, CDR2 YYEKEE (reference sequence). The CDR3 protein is CASSYRDRGRNEQFF. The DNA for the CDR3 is TGTGCCAGCAGCTACCGGGACAGGGGGCGTAATGAGCAGTTCTTC. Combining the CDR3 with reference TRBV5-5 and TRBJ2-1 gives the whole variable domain DAGVTQSPTHLIKTRGQQVTLRCSPISGHKSVSWYQQVLGQGPQFIFQYYEKEERGRGNFPDRFSARQFPNYSSELNVNALLLGDSALYLCASSYRDRGRNEQFFGPGTRLTVL.

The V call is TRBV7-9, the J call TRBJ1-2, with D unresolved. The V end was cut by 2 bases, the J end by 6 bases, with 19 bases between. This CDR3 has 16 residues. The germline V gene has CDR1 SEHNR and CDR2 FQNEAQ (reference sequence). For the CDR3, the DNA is TGTGCCAGCAGCTTAATGGCGGGCCAGGACCATAATGGCTACACCTTC. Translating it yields CASSLMAGQDHNGYTF.

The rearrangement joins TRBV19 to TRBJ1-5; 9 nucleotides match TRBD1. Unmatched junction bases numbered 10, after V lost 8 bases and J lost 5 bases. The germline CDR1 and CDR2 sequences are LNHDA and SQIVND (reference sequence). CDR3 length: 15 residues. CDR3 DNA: TGTGCCAGTGGCACCTGGGGACAGGGAGATCAGCCCCAGCATTTT. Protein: CASGTWGQGDQPQHF.

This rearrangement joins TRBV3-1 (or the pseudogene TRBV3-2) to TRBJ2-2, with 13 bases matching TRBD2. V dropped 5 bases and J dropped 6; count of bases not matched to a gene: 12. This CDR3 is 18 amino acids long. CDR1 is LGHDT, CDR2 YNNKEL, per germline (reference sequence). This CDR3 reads CASSGHHGLAGVPGELFF. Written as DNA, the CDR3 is TGTGCCAGCAGCGGCCATCATGGACTAGCGGGGGTCCCCGGGGAGCTGTTTTTT.

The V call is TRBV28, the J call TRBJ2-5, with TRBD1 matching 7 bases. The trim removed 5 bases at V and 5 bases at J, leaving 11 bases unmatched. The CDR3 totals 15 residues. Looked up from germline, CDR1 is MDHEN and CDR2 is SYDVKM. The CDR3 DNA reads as TGTGCCAGCAGTCCAGGACAGGTGATTCATGAGACCCAGTACTTC. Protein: CASSPGQVIHETQYF. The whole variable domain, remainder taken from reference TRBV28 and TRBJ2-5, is DVKVTQSSRYLVKRTGEKVFLECVQDMDHENMFWYRQDPGLGLRLIYFSYDVKMKEKGDIPEGYSVSREKKERFSLILESASTNQTSMYLCASSPGQVIHETQYFGPGTRLLVL.

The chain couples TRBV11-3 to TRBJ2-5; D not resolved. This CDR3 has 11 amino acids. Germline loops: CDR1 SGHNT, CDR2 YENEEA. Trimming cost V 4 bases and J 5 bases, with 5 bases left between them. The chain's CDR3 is CASSWRETQYF. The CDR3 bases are TGTGCCAGCAGCTGGCGGGAGACCCAGTACTTC.

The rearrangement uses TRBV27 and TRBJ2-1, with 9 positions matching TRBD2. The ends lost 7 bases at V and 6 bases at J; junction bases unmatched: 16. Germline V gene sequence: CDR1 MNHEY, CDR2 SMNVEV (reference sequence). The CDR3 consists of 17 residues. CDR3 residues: CASKNNFSGRKSNEQFF. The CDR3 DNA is TGTGCCAGCAAGAATAACTTCAGCGGGAGGAAGAGCAATGAGCAGTTCTTC.

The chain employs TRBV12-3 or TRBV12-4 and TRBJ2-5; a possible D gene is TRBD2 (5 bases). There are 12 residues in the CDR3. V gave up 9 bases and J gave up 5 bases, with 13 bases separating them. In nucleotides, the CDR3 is TGTGCCAGTGCGGGTCTGGGGGAGACCCAGTACTTC. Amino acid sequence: CASAGLGETQYF.

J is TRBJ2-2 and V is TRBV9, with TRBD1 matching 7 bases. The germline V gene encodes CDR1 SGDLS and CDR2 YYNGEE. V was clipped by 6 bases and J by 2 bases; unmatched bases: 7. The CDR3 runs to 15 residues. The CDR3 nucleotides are TGTGCCAGCAAGCCGGGACAGAGTAACACCGGGGAGCTGTTTTTT. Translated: CASKPGQSNTGELFF.

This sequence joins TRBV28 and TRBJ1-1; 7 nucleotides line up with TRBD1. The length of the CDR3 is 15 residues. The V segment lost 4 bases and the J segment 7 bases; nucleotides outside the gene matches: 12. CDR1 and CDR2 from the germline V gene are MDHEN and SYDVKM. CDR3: CASSSWDRNFFEAFF. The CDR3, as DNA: TGTGCCAGCAGTTCCTGGGACAGAAACTTCTTTGAAGCTTTCTTT.

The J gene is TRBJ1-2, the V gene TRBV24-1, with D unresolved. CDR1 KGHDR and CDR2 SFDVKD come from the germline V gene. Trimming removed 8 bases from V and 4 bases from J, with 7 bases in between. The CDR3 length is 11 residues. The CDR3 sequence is CATKEGYGYTF. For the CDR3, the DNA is TGTGCCACCAAGGAGGGCTATGGCTACACCTTC.

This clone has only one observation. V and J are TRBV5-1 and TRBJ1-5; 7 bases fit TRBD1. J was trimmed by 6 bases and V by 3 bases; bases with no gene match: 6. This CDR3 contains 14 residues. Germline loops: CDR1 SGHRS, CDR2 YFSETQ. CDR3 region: CASSSGQPGQPQHF. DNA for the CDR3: TGCGCCAGCAGCTCGGGACAGCCGGGTCAGCCCCAGCATTTT. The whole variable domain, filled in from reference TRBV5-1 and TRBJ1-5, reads KAGVTQTPRYLIKTRGQQVTLSCSPISGHRSVSWYQQTPGQGLQFLFEYFSETQRNKGNFPGRFSGRQFSNSRSEMNVSTLELGDSALYLCASSSGQPGQPQHFGDGTRLSIL.

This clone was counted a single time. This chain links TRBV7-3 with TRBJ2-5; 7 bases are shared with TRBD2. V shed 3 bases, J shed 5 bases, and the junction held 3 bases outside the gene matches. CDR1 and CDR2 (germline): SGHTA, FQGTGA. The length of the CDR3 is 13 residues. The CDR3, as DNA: TGTGCCAGCAGCTTCCGGCGGGGGGAGACCCAGTACTTC. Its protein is CASSFRRGETQYF.

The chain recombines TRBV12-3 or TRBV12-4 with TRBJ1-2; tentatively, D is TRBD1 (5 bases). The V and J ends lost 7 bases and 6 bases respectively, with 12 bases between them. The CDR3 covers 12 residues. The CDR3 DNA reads TGTGCCAGCACCTCAGGGAGGGATGGCTACACCTTC. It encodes CASTSGRDGYTF.

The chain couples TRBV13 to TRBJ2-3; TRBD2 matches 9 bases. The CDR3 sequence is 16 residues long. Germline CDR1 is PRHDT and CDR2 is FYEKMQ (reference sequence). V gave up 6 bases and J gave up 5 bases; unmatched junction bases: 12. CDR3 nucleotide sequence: TGTGCCAGCAGTTGGACCCGTAGCGGGAGCGGAGATACGCAGTATTTT. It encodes CASSWTRSGSGDTQYF.

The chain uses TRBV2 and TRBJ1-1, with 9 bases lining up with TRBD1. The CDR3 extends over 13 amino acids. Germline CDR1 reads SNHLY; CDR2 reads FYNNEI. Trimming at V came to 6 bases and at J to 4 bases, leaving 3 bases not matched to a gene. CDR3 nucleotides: TGTGCCAGCAGACAGGGGGCGGCCACTGAAGCTTTCTTT. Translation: CASRQGAATEAFF.

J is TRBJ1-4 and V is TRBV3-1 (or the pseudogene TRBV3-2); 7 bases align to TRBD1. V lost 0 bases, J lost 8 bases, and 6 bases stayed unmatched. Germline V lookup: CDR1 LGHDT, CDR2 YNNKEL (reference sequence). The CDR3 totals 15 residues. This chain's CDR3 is CASSQDGQESEKLFF. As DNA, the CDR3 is TGTGCCAGCAGCCAAGACGGACAGGAGAGCGAAAAACTGTTTTTT.

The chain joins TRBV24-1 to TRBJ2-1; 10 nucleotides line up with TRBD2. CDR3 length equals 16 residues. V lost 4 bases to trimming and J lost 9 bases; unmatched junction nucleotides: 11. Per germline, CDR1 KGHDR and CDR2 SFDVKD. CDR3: CATSDPSGGVQFEQFF. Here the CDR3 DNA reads TGTGCCACCAGTGACCCAAGCGGGGGGGTACAATTTGAGCAGTTCTTC.

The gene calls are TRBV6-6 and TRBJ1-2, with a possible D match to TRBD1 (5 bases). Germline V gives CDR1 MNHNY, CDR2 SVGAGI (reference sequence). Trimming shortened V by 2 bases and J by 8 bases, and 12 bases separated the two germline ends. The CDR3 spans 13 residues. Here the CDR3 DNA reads TGTGCCAGCAGTTACATGGGGAGGGGAGGCTACACCTTC. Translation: CASSYMGRGGYTF.

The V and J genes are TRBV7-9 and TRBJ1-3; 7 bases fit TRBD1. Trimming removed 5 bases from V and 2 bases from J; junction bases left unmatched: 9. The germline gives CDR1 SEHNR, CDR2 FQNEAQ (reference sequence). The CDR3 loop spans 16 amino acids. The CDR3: CASSRQGLVAGNTIYF. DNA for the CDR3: TGTGCCAGCAGCCGACAGGGACTAGTGGCTGGAAACACCATATATTTT.

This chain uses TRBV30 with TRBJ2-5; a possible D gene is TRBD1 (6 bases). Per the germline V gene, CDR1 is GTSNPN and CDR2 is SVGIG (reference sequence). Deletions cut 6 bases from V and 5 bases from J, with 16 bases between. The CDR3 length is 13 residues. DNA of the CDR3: TGTGCCTGTGTGGTGGGGGCGCGGGAGACCCAGTACTTC. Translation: CACVVGARETQYF.

CDR3 region: CASRRTTKDTQYF. The CDR3, as DNA: TGTGCCAGCAGGCGGACTACCAAAGATACGCAGTATTTT. This rearrangement joins TRBV12-3 or TRBV12-4 to TRBJ2-3, with a weak D call TRBD2 (6 bases). V was pared by 6 bases and J by 5 bases, with 12 bases between. The CDR3 runs to 13 residues.

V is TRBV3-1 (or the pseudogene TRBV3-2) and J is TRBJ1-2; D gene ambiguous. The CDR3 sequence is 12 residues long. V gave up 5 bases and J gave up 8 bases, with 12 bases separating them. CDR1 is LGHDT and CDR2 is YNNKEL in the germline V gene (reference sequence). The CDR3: CASSVNLYGYTF. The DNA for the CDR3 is TGTGCCAGCAGCGTAAACCTCTACGGCTACACCTTC.

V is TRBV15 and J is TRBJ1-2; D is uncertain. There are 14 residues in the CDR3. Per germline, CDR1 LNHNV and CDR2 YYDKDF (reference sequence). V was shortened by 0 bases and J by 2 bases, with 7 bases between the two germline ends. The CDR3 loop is CATSRDNQNYGYTF. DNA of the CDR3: TGTGCCACCAGCAGAGATAACCAGAACTATGGCTACACCTTC.